This T cell receptor beta chain was identified in a study of blood T cell repertoires in COVID-19. CDR1 and CDR2 from the germline V gene are SNHLY and FYNNEI. CDR3 size: 14 residues. The V gene lost 6 bases and the J gene lost 0 bases, with 12 bases spanning the gap. The data were produced by immunoSEQ multiplex PCR, yet TCRdb's version contains in-frame clones alone and is incomplete. The sample consists of fewer than 60,000 clones, about 87% of them appearing once. Sequenced material: peripheral blood. V gene TRBV2 combines with J gene TRBJ2-7; D gene unclear. This TCR was recovered from a human donor with active COVID-19. The donor label of this sample is uncertain. The CDR3 protein is CASRETSNSYEQYF. DNA for the CDR3: TGTGCCAGCAGGGAGACTTCGAACTCCTACGAGCAGTACTTC.